The rows below give T cell receptor beta chains drawn from one sample of a study of blood T cell repertoires in COVID-19. Assay: immunoSEQ multiplex PCR; the TCRdb copy retains only in-frame clones and omits some. The sample yields some 220,000 clones, roughly 85% seen once. Sample: peripheral blood. These receptors were taken from a woman in her 70s with COVID-19, enrolled during active disease. Both conserved end residues are part of each CDR3.

TRBJ2-1	TRBV10-3	15	CAISESRESYNEQFF
TRBJ1-5	TRBV4-1	14	CASSPDRWGQPQHF
TRBJ1-2	TRBV7-9	13	CASSSTTVYGYTF
TRBJ1-6	TRBV10-3	14	CAISETGDNSPLHF
TRBJ2-1	TRBV5-4	13	CASSLTSSNEQFF
TRBJ1-2	TRBV21-1	13	CASRDTLNYGYTF
TRBJ2-6	TRBV7-2	16	CASSLVGGPGANVLTF
TRBJ2-7	TRBV6-2/TRBV6-3	20	CASSQLGTSGTGTSPYEQYF
TRBJ1-3	TRBV15	17	CATSRRDRVIGGNTIYF
TRBJ2-2	TRBV7-3	15	CASSLGDRSTGELFF
TRBJ1-1	TRBV5-1	14	CASSLDGGNTEAFF
TRBJ1-4	TRBV6-2/TRBV6-3	16	CASSYFWTGYNEKLFF
TRBJ1-3	TRBV19	14	CASSIAQGGNTIYF
TRBJ2-1	TRBV7-2	13	CASSLDRGNEQFF
TRBJ1-3	TRBV4-2	16	CASSQDRERLVRTIYF
TRBJ2-3	TRBV5-4	17	CASRMGAGGPRGDTQYF
TRBJ1-2	TRBV19	14	CASSATGFGRGYTF
TRBJ1-1	TRBV7-2	15	CASSFSIQGDTEAFF
TRBJ1-2	TRBV5-4	15	CASSLAGSGVGGYTF
TRBJ1-1	TRBV7-9	14	CASSFQGENTEAFF
TRBJ1-1	TRBV27	15	CASSTRQRPSTEAFF
TRBJ1-2	TRBV6-6	15	CASSYGGWTNYGYTF